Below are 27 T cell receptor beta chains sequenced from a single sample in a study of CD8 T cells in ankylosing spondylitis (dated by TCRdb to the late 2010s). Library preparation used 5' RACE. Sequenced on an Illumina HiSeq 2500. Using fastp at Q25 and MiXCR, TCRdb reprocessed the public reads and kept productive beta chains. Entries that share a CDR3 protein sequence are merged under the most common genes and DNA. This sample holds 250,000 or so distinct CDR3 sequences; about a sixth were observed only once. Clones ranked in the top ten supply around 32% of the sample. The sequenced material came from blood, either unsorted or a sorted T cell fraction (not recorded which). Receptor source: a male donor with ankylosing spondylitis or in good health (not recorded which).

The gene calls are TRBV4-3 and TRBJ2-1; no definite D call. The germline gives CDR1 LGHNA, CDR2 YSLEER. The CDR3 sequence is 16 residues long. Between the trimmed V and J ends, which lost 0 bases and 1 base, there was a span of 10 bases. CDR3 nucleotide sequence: TGCGCCAGCAGCCAAGATCGCTCCGGGTCCTACAATGAGCAGTTCTTC. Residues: CASSQDRSGSYNEQFF.

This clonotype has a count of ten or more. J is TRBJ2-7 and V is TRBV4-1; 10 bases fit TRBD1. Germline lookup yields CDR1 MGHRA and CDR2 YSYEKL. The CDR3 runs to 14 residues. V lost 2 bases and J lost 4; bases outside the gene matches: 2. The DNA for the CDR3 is TGCGCCAGCAGCCAATGGGACAGGGGATACGAGCAGTACTTC. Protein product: CASSQWDRGYEQYF.

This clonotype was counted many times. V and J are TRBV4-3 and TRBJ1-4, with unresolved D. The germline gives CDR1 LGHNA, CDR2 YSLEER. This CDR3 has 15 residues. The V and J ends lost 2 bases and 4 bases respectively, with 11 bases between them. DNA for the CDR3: TGCGCCAGCAGCCAACGTCCGATGGATAATGAAAAACTGTTTTTT. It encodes CASSQRPMDNEKLFF.

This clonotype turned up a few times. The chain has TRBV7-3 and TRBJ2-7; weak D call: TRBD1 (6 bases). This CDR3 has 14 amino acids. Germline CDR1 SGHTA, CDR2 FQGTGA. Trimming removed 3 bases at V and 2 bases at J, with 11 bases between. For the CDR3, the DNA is TGTGCCAGCAGCTTTGGGGGCCCAGCCTACGAGCAGTACTTC. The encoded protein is CASSFGGPAYEQYF.

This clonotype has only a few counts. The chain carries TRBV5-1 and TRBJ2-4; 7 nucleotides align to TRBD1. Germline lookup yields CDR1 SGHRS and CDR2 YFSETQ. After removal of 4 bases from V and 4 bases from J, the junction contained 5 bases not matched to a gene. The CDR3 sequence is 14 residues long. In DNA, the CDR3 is TGCGCCAGCAGCGCCGGGACAGAGAAAAACATTCAGTACTTC. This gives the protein CASSAGTEKNIQYF.

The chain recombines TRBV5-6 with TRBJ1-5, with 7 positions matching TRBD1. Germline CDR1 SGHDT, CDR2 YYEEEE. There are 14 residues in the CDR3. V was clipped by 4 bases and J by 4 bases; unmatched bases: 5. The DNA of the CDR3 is TGTGCCAGCAGCCAGGGGGAATTTAATCAGCCCCAGCATTTT. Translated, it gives CASSQGEFNQPQHF.

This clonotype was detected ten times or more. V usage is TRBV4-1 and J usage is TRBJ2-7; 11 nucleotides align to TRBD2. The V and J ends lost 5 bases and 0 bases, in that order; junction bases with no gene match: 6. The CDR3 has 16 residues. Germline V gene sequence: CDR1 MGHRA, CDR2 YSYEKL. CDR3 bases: TGCGCCAGCAGCGATCCCACTAGCGGGAGCTCCTACGAGCAGTACTTC. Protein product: CASSDPTSGSSYEQYF.

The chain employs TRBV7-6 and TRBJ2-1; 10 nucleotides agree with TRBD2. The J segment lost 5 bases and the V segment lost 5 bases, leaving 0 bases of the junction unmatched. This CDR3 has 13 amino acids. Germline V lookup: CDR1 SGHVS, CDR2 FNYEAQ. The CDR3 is CASSGLADNEQFF. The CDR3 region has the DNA TGTGCCAGCAGCGGACTAGCGGACAATGAGCAGTTCTTC.

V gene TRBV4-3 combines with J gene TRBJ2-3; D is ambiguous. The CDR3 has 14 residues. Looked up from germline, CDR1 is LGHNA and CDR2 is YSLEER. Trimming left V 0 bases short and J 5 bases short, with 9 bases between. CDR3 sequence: CASSQDRWLDTQYF. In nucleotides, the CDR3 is TGCGCCAGCAGCCAAGATCGCTGGCTAGATACGCAGTATTTT.

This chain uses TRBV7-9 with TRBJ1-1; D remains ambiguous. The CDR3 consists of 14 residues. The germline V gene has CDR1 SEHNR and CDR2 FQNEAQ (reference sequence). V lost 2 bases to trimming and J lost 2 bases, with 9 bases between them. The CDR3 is CASSLTDPNTEAFF. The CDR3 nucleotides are TGTGCCAGCAGCTTAACCGACCCTAACACTGAAGCTTTCTTT.

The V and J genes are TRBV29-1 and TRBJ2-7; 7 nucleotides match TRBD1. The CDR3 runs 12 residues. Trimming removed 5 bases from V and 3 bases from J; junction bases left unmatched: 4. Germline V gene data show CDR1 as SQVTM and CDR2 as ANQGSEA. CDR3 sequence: CSVLQGNYEQYF. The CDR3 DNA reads TGCAGCGTTTTACAGGGGAACTACGAGCAGTACTTC.

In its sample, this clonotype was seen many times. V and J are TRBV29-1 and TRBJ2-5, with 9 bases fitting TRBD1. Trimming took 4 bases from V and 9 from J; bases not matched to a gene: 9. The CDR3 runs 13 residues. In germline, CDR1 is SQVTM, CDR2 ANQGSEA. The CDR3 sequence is CSVAGQGKYAQYF. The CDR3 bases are TGCAGCGTTGCGGGACAGGGAAAGTACGCCCAGTACTTC.

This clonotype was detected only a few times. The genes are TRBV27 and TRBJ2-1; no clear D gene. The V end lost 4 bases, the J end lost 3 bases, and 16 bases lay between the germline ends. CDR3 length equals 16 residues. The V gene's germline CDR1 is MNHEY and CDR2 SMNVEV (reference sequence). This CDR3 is CASSYQFASYYNEQFF. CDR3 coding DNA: TGTGCCAGCAGTTACCAGTTTGCGTCCTACTACAATGAGCAGTTCTTC.

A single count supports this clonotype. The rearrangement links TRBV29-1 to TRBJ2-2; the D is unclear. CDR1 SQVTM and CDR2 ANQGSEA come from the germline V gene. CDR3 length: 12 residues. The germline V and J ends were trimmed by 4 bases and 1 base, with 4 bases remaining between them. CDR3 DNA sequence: TGCAGCGTTGGGGAGAACACCGGGGAGCTGTTTTTT. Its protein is CSVGENTGELFF.

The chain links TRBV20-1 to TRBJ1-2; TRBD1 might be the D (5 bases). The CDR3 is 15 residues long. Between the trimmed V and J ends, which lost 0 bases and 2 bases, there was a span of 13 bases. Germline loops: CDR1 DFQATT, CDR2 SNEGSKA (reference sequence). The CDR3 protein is CSARDRDSLNYGYTF. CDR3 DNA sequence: TGCAGTGCTAGAGATCGAGACAGTCTCAACTATGGCTACACCTTC.

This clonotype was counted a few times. For the CDR3, the DNA is TGTGCTAGTGGTTTGGGGGACATAGCCTACAATGAGCAGTTCTTC. It is translated as CASGLGDIAYNEQFF. The genes are TRBV12-5 and TRBJ2-1; weak D call: TRBD1 (6 bases). Per germline, CDR1 LGHNT and CDR2 FRNRAP. This CDR3 comprises 15 residues. V lost 1 base and J lost 2, with 9 bases in between. The full variable domain, its missing parts supplied by reference TRBV12-5 and TRBJ2-1, is DARVTQTPRHKVTEMGQEVTMRCQPILGHNTVFWYRQTMMQGLELLAYFRNRAPLDDSGMPKDRFSAEMPDATLATLKIQPSEPRDSAVYFCASGLGDIAYNEQFFGPGTRLTVL.

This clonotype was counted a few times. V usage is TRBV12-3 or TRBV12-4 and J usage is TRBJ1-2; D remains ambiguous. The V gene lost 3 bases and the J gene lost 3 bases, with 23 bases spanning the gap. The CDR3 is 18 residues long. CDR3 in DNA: TGTGCCAGCAGTTTTCGACCGGACGGGCAACCCGCCGACTATGGCTACACCTTC. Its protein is CASSFRPDGQPADYGYTF.

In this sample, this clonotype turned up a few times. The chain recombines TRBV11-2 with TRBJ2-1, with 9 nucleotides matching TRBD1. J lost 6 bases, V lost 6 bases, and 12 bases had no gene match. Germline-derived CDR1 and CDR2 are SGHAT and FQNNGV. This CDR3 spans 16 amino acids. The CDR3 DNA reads TGTGCCAGCAGGGGGCTAGGACAGGGGTTCTTCAATGAGCAGTTCTTC. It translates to CASRGLGQGFFNEQFF. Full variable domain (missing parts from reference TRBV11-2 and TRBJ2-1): EAGVAQSPRYKIIEKRQSVAFWCNPISGHATLYWYQQILGQGPKLLIQFQNNGVVDDSQLPKDRFSAERLKGVDSTLKIQPAKLEDSAVYLCASRGLGQGFFNEQFFGPGTRLTVL.

The CDR3 DNA reads TGTGCCAGCAGCCTTGAACTAGGGGACACCGGGGAGCTGTTTTTT. As protein: CASSLELGDTGELFF. The chain couples TRBV7-9 to TRBJ2-2; D may match TRBD1 or TRBD2 (5 bases each). CDR1 is SEHNR and CDR2 is FQNEAQ in the germline V gene (reference sequence). CDR3 size: 15 residues. V gave up 5 bases and J gave up 3 bases, with 13 bases separating them.

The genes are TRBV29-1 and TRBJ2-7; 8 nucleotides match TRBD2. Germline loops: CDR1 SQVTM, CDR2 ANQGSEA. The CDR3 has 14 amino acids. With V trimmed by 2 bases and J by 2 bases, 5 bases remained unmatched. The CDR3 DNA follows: TGCAGCGTTGAATATACGGGAGGGACCTACGAGCAGTACTTC. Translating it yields CSVEYTGGTYEQYF.

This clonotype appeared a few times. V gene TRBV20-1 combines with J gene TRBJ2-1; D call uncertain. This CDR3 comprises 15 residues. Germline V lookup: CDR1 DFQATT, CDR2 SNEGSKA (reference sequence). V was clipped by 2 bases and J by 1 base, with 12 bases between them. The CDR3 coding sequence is TGCAGTGCTAGACCACTACTCGCTTCCTACAATGAGCAGTTCTTC. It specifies CSARPLLASYNEQFF.

This CDR3 is CASRRPPGEGSGELFF. The CDR3, as DNA: TGTGCCAGCAGGCGCCCCCCCGGGGAAGGGTCCGGGGAGCTGTTTTTT. The rearrangement joins TRBV7-9 to TRBJ2-2, with TRBD2 as a possible D gene (5 bases). Trimming cost V 6 bases and J 6 bases, with 20 bases left between them. The CDR3 is 16 amino acids. Germline CDR1 and CDR2: SEHNR and FQNEAQ (reference sequence).

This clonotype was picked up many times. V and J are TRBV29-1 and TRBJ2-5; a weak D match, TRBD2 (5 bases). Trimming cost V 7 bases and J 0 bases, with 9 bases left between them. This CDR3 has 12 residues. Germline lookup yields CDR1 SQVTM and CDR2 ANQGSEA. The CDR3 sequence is CSAIGNQETQYF. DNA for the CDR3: TGCAGCGCTATCGGGAACCAAGAGACCCAGTACTTC.

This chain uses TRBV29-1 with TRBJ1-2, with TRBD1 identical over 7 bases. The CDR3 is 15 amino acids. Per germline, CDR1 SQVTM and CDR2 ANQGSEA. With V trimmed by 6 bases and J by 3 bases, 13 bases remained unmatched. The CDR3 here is CSVKVGQDGYYGYTF. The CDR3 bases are TGCAGCGTAAAAGTCGGACAGGATGGCTACTATGGCTACACCTTC.

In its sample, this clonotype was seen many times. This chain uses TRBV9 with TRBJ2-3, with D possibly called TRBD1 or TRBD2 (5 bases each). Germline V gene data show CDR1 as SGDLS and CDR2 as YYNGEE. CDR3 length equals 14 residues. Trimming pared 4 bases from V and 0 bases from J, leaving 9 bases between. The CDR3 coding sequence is TGTGCCAGCAGCAACCGGGACAGCACAGATACGCAGTATTTT. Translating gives CASSNRDSTDTQYF.

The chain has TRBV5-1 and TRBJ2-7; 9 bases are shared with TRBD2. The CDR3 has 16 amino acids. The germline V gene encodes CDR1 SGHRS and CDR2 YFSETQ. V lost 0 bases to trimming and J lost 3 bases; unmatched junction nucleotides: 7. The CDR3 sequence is CASSLGLAGLIYEQYF. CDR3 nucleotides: TGCGCCAGCAGCTTGGGGCTAGCGGGATTGATCTACGAGCAGTACTTC.

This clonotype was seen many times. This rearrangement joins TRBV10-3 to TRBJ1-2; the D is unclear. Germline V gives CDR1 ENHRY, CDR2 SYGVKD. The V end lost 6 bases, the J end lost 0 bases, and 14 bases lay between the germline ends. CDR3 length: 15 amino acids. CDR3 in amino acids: CAISDRRGSNYGYTF. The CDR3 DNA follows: TGTGCCATCAGCGACCGACGGGGATCTAACTATGGCTACACCTTC.